This T cell receptor beta chain was sequenced for a study of blood T cell repertoires in COVID-19 (TCRdb year 2020). About the full investigation: Samples from collaborators originated in the United States, Italy and Spain and spanned both the acute and convalescent phases of COVID-19. Nearly every sample came with metadata listing a de-identified subject ID, COVID-19 status, age in years and sex. The prospective study material was composed of cDNA or gDNA derived from T cells, B-cell-depleted T cells, or PBMCs. Deeply sampled blood TCRbeta repertoires from subjects exposed to, actively infected with, or recovered from COVID-19 were included in the dataset. The repertoires were made available in a free public database intended to serve as a resource for research on the immune response to SARS-CoV-2. Where HLA class I and class II types were available, the types were taken from metadata supplied by the sample provider, not from assay-based typing. Samples came from the ongoing ImmuneRACE study (first 160 participants) plus 1,254 subjects from 6 global collaborators. The paper as a whole reports these results and caveats: How much clinical and demographic metadata was included differed by source and by participant, and the metadata was provided uncurated.

A distance of 16 bases separates the germline ends of V and J, which lose 7 bases and 4 bases respectively. The CDR3 goes from the cysteine to the phenylalanine over 14 residues. The sequence is cut down to CDR3 DNA, 42 bases in frame from base 1. In the germline V gene, CDR1 corresponds to ENHRY and CDR2 to SYGVKD. In the prospective study, participants were about 18 to 95 years old, resided in 20 to 30 geographic areas of the United States, and were enrolled through a virtual design. To assign participants to cohorts, the prospective study relied on clinical history that participants themselves reported in a screening survey and a study questionnaire. Exposed participants had been in contact, within 2 weeks of entering the study, with a person who had a PCR-confirmed or clinician-diagnosed case of COVID-19. In the prospective study, mobile phlebotomists collected whole blood, serum and a nasopharyngeal or oropharyngeal swab from each participant. Participants in the prospective study had the option to provide additional blood draws and questionnaires over a roughly 2-month period. Before DNA extraction, prospective study blood samples were shipped either frozen or at room temperature.

The immunoSEQ Assay, a bias-controlled multiplex PCR, was used to amplify TCRbeta CDR3 regions from genomic DNA. Per the authors' processing: The number of nucleated cells in each sample was estimated from the amplification of reference gene primers within the assay. To quantify the absolute abundance of each unique TCRbeta CDR3 rearrangement, sequence reads were collapsed and filtered. For each sample, productive Simpson clonality was calculated as the square root of Simpson's diversity index across productive rearrangements. TCRdb carries this immuneACCESS record with in-frame sequences only. Its versions omit some clonotypes, under half of them owing to an unresolved V gene in the studies checked, with the rest unexplained. V, J and clone size are those of that table, while D and trimming were read from the DNA. The sample table shows about 430,000 clones, and approximately 90% are seen once. The biggest ten clones account for about 1.5% of the sample.

Turning to this clone: It lacks a known antigen. Base qualities are not recorded, but no much larger clone differs from it by a single base.

The TCR was taken from a woman aged 18-30 years who had been exposed to COVID-19. The sequenced material came from PBMCs or T cells enriched from blood (not recorded which). The V and J genes are TRBV10-3 and TRBJ1-1; D gene: possibly TRBD1, on 5 matching bases. The CDR3: CAITSGNLGTEAFF. The nucleotide sequence reads as follows: TGTGCCATCACATCAGGGAATTTGGGCACTGAAGCTTTCTTT.